The rows below give T cell receptor beta chains drawn from one sample of a study of memory CD4+ T cells and cytomegalovirus serostatus. Assay: immunoSEQ multiplex PCR; the TCRdb copy retains only in-frame clones and omits some. Of approximately 53,000 clones listed, 65% to 85% are singletons. The specimen was memory CD4+ T cells from blood. These receptors came from an adult in good health and CMV-seronegative. CDR3s include the opening cysteine and the closing phenylalanine or tryptophan. A D gene is named only where the DNA matches it firmly. Size tells how often a clone was seen (once, few, many) or the class of an expanded clone, and some rows leave it out.

- | TRBJ1-2 | TRBV29-1 | 12 | medium-sized | TGCAGCGTTCTGGACAGTAACTATGGCTACACCTTC | CSVLDSNYGYTF
- | TRBJ1-1 | TRBV4-2 | 13 | - | TGTGCCAGCAGCCAACATCGGAACACTGAAGCTTTCTTT | CASSQHRNTEAFF
- | TRBJ2-7 | TRBV4-1 | 15 | - | TGCGCCAGCAGCCAAGGGGCAGGGGGGACCTACGAGCAGTACTTC | CASSQGAGGTYEQYF
TRBD1 | TRBJ2-2 | TRBV6-4 | 14 | - | TGTGCCAGCAGTGCGAAACAGGGGCCCGGGGAGCTGTTTTTT | CASSAKQGPGELFF
- | TRBJ2-3 | TRBV4-1 | 17 | - | TGCGCCAGCAGCCAAGATAGCATTGGGGGCGGGGGAGATACGCAGTATTTT | CASSQDSIGGGGDTQYF
- | TRBJ2-2 | TRBV5-1 | 15 | - | TGCGCCAGCAGCCTATCGACAGGCCCCACCGGGGAGCTGTTTTTT | CASSLSTGPTGELFF
- | TRBJ1-3 | TRBV28 | 16 | - | TGTGCCAGCTTTGGTCTCCGAGGGTTCTCTGGAAACACCATATATTTT | CASFGLRGFSGNTIYF
- | TRBJ2-1 | TRBV5-8 | 11 | few | TGTGCCAGCAGCTCGCGGGATGAGCAGTTCTTC | CASSSRDEQFF
TRBD1 | TRBJ2-5 | TRBV19 | 15 | - | TGTGCCAGTAGTCGTGGTAAGGGACAGCAAGAGACCCAGTACTTC | CASSRGKGQQETQYF
TRBD1 | TRBJ1-1 | TRBV7-3 | 15 | - | TGTGCCAGCAGCTTAGGAGGACAGGGGGACACTGAAGCTTTCTTT | CASSLGGQGDTEAFF
- | TRBJ2-1 | TRBV5-6 | 13 | - | TGTGCCAGCAGCTTGGCCAAGATGGGAGAGCAGTTCTTC | CASSLAKMGEQFF
- | TRBJ1-4 | TRBV12-5 | 17 | - | TGTGCTAGTGGTTTGGTCCGAACCACGGGTACTAATGAAAAACTGTTTTTT | CASGLVRTTGTNEKLFF
- | TRBJ2-5 | TRBV5-1 | 14 | - | TGCGCCAGCAGCTCACAGGGTTCTCGGGAGACCCAGTACTTC | CASSSQGSRETQYF
- | TRBJ1-6 | TRBV19 | 16 | - | TGTGCCAGTAGGATGGGAGACAGCTCCTATAATTCACCCCTCCACTTT | CASRMGDSSYNSPLHF
TRBD2 | TRBJ2-2 | TRBV28 | 16 | - | TGTGCCAGCTATAGAGCGATCGGGGGGGCGTCCGGGGAGCTGTTTTTT | CASYRAIGGASGELFF
TRBD1 | TRBJ1-1 | TRBV19 | 17 | - | TGTGCCAGTAGTAATCGAAATACAGGGGGGCGAAATTCTGAAGCTTTCTTT | CASSNRNTGGRNSEAFF
- | TRBJ2-7 | TRBV7-8 | 14 | - | TGTGCCAGCAGCTTAGGCCGTTTGGAATACGAGCAGTACTTC | CASSLGRLEYEQYF
- | TRBJ2-2 | TRBV11-2 | 12 | few | TGTGCCAGCAGCTTAGCGGGCCGGGAGCTGTTTTTT | CASSLAGRELFF
- | TRBJ1-2 | TRBV7-9 | 14 | - | TGTGCCAGCAGCTTAGTTGCCGCCAAGCTTGGCTACACCTTC | CASSLVAAKLGYTF
- | TRBJ2-3 | TRBV7-3 | 14 | - | TGTGCCAGCAGCTCTTACCTGGACGCAGATACGCAGTATTTT | CASSSYLDADTQYF
- | TRBJ2-3 | TRBV5-4 | 13 | few | TGTGCCAGCAGCGCGCTAAACACAGATACGCAGTATTTT | CASSALNTDTQYF
- | TRBJ1-5 | TRBV5-4 | 15 | - | TGTGCCAGCAGCGAAAATGGCAGGGTAGGTCAGCCCCAGCATTTT | CASSENGRVGQPQHF
- | TRBJ2-1 | TRBV20-1 | 11 | - | TGCAGTGCTAGTATTAGGAATGAGCAGTTCTTC | CSASIRNEQFF
- | TRBJ1-1 | TRBV7-2 | 15 | once | TGTGCCAGCAGCTTATCCAGGTCCATGAACACTGAAGCTTTCTTT | CASSLSRSMNTEAFF
TRBD1 | TRBJ2-7 | TRBV7-9 | 16 | - | TGTGCCAGCAGCTTAGGGGAGACACAGGGGACCTACGAGCAGTACTTC | CASSLGETQGTYEQYF
- | TRBJ2-7 | TRBV30 | 14 | - | TGTGCCTGGAGTGTAACAGGCGCCTCCTACGAGCAGTACTTC | CAWSVTGASYEQYF
TRBD1 | TRBJ1-2 | TRBV29-1 | 12 | - | TGCAGCGGCGGACAGGGAGACTATGGCTACACCTTC | CSGGQGDYGYTF
TRBD1 | TRBJ1-1 | TRBV6-6 | 14 | - | TGTGCCATCTTACGACAGGGGATGAACACTGAAGCTTTCTTT | CAILRQGMNTEAFF
- | TRBJ1-4 | TRBV29-1 | 12 | once | TGCAGCGTTACTACCGCTAATGAAAAACTGTTTTTT | CSVTTANEKLFF
TRBD1 | TRBJ2-5 | TRBV5-4 | 16 | few | TGTGCCAGCAGCCTCGGGACAGGGGGATTCCAAGAGACCCAGTACTTC | CASSLGTGGFQETQYF
- | TRBJ2-7 | TRBV28 | 15 | - | TGTGCCAGCAGTTTGAAGGGGTCTAACTCCTACGAGCAGTACTTC | CASSLKGSNSYEQYF
- | TRBJ2-3 | TRBV18 | 16 | - | TGTGCCAGCTCACCACCTTCACAGGTATTTACAGATACGCAGTATTTT | CASSPPSQVFTDTQYF
TRBD2 | TRBJ2-7 | TRBV6-5 | 16 | - | TGTGCCAGCAGTTACGATGGGACTAGCGTACTGTACGAGCAGTACTTC | CASSYDGTSVLYEQYF
TRBD2 | TRBJ2-1 | TRBV5-4 | 15 | - | TGTGCCAGCAGCTCCGCCCGCGGGGGATACAATGAGCAGTTCTTC | CASSSARGGYNEQFF
- | TRBJ1-2 | TRBV2 | 14 | - | TGTGCCAGCAGTGTACAGGGACGAAACTATGGCTACACCTTC | CASSVQGRNYGYTF
- | TRBJ1-4 | TRBV9 | 17 | - | TGTGCCAGCAGCGTAGGCCCGGAGCCCGCAACTAATGAAAAACTGTTTTTT | CASSVGPEPATNEKLFF
- | TRBJ1-4 | TRBV27 | 15 | - | TGTGCCAGCAGTGCGAGACCGATTTCCAATGAAAAACTGTTTTTT | CASSARPISNEKLFF
- | TRBJ2-3 | TRBV28 | 13 | - | TGTGCCACCAGTCTTTCAGGGTCTGATACGCAGTATTTT | CATSLSGSDTQYF
- | TRBJ2-3 | TRBV7-2 | 16 | few | TGTGCCAGCAGCTTAGGGGGGAGCAGGAGTGCAGATACGCAGTATTTT | CASSLGGSRSADTQYF
- | TRBJ1-1 | TRBV5-8 | 13 | - | TGTGCCAGCAGCTTGGTCCGGAACACTGAAGCTTTCTTT | CASSLVRNTEAFF
- | TRBJ1-5 | TRBV27 | 14 | - | TGTGCCAGTTCCGGCTTTGGTGGCAATCAGCCCCAGCATTTT | CASSGFGGNQPQHF
- | TRBJ2-7 | TRBV29-1 | 11 | - | TGCAGCGGTCGTTCCTCTGGCGAGCAGTACTTC | CSGRSSGEQYF
TRBD1 | TRBJ1-1 | TRBV2 | 14 | - | TGTGCCAGCAGAACCGGGACAGGCGACCTCGAAGCTTTCTTT | CASRTGTGDLEAFF
- | TRBJ1-2 | TRBV5-6 | 12 | - | TGTGCCAGCAGCCGGCTATTAAGTGGCTACACCTTC | CASSRLLSGYTF
- | TRBJ2-5 | TRBV20-1 | 11 | - | TGCAGTGCTACCTCGGGGGAGACCCAGTACTTC | CSATSGETQYF
- | TRBJ2-6 | TRBV30 | 15 | - | TGTGCCTGGAGCCTGGCAGGGACTGGGGCCAACGTCCTGACTTTC | CAWSLAGTGANVLTF